This entry lists 26 T cell receptor beta chains sequenced from one sample in a study of T cell responses to AZD1222 COVID-19 vaccine. Using immunoSEQ multiplex PCR, the repertoire was profiled, and TCRdb retains in-frame clones only, with some absent. The repertoire holds fewer than 150,000 clones, with about 92% as singletons. The sequencing here drew on peripheral blood, taken 28 days after the second AZD1222 dose. The source is an adult who received the AZD1222 COVID-19 vaccine.

The rearrangement uses TRBV3-1 (or the pseudogene TRBV3-2) and TRBJ2-7, with D perhaps matching TRBD1 (5 bases). V lost 5 bases and J 2 bases, leaving 13 bases between the germline ends. CDR1 and CDR2 (germline): LGHDT, YNNKEL (reference sequence). This CDR3 contains 14 residues. The CDR3 DNA reads TGTGCCAGCAGCAAGGGGCAGGCTCCCTACGAGCAGTACTTC. Translating gives CASSKGQAPYEQYF.

The chain couples TRBV29-1 to TRBJ2-2; 9 bases are shared with TRBD2. Trimming cost V 4 bases and J 4 bases; bases outside gene matches: 4. The CDR3 has 14 amino acids. Germline loops: CDR1 SQVTM, CDR2 ANQGSEA. CDR3 protein: CSVGGGAGTGELFF. CDR3 in DNA: TGCAGCGTTGGCGGGGGGGCCGGCACCGGGGAGCTGTTTTTT.

The genes are TRBV24-1 and TRBJ2-1; D not resolved. CDR3 length: 16 amino acids. Trimming removed 3 bases at V and 4 bases at J, with 15 bases between. Germline CDR1 is KGHDR and CDR2 is SFDVKD. The DNA of the CDR3 is TGTGCCACCAGTGATCCGGCAGAGGATCGTTACAATGAGCAGTTCTTC. This codes for CATSDPAEDRYNEQFF.

This rearrangement joins TRBV5-6 to TRBJ2-7; D is ambiguous. The V and J ends lost 4 bases and 3 bases respectively, with 11 bases between them. The germline V gene has CDR1 SGHDT and CDR2 YYEEEE. The CDR3 runs to 13 residues. CDR3 loop: CASSHGFDYEQYF. Written as DNA, the CDR3 is TGTGCCAGCAGCCATGGCTTCGACTACGAGCAGTACTTC.

The chain employs TRBV6-5 and TRBJ1-4; D perhaps matches TRBD1 (6 bases). Trimming removed 7 bases at V and 8 bases at J, with 14 bases between. In germline, CDR1 is MNHEY, CDR2 SVGAGI. This CDR3 contains 13 residues. The CDR3: CASTWQGKEKLFF. The DNA of the CDR3 is TGTGCCAGCACCTGGCAGGGGAAGGAAAAACTGTTTTTT.

The V call is TRBV24-1, the J call TRBJ1-2; perhaps TRBD1 as D (5 bases). Germline V gene lookup returns CDR1 KGHDR and CDR2 SFDVKD. The CDR3 loop spans 17 amino acids. With 7 bases removed from V and 4 bases from J, the gap between germline ends came to 24 bases. This chain's CDR3 is CATSDSRGGGGSYGYTF. The CDR3 DNA reads TGTGCCACCAGCGACTCGCGGGGCGGCGGCGGGTCCTATGGCTACACCTTC.

This chain links TRBV20-1 with TRBJ1-4; 8 bases fit TRBD1. The CDR3 has 17 amino acids. The germline gives CDR1 DFQATT, CDR2 SNEGSKA (reference sequence). The V segment lost 3 bases and the J segment 4 bases; nucleotides outside the gene matches: 13. As DNA, the CDR3 is TGCAGTGCTAGTTTCGGACAGGGCCCGATGGGTAATGAAAAACTGTTTTTT. Protein: CSASFGQGPMGNEKLFF.

The table lists this clone with a count of one. V usage is TRBV28 and J usage is TRBJ1-2; TRBD1 aligns across 7 bases. CDR1 MDHEN and CDR2 SYDVKM come from the germline V gene. V gave up 2 bases and J gave up 3 bases; unmatched junction bases: 3. The CDR3 has 14 amino acids. CDR3 residues: CASSLEGGDYGYTF. The CDR3 DNA reads TGTGCCAGCAGTTTAGAAGGGGGCGACTATGGCTACACCTTC.

This chain links TRBV3-1 (or the pseudogene TRBV3-2) with TRBJ2-1; 10 bases agree with TRBD2. The ends lost 3 bases at V and 1 base at J; junction bases unmatched: 3. This CDR3 comprises 16 residues. From germline, CDR1 is LGHDT and CDR2 YNNKEL (reference sequence). The CDR3: CASSQGLATSYNEQFF. As DNA, the CDR3 is TGTGCCAGCAGCCAGGGACTAGCGACTTCCTACAATGAGCAGTTCTTC.

This chain joins TRBV6-5 and TRBJ1-1; D unclear. V was pared by 6 bases and J by 4 bases, with 9 bases between. This CDR3 spans 12 amino acids. The germline gives CDR1 MNHEY, CDR2 SVGAGI. The CDR3 region has the DNA TGTGCCAGCAGCCTCTCGGGCACTGAAGCTTTCTTT. Amino acid sequence: CASSLSGTEAFF.

The chain combines TRBV5-4 with TRBJ2-7; 7 nucleotides agree with TRBD2. Germline-derived CDR1 and CDR2 are SGHNT and YYREEE (reference sequence). The junction had 3 bases not matched to a gene; V was cut back by 3 bases and J by 0 bases. This CDR3 is 14 amino acids long. CDR3 sequence reads: CASSSSGSSYEQYF. The CDR3 coding sequence is TGTGCCAGCAGCTCTAGCGGAAGCTCCTACGAGCAGTACTTC.

CDR3 coding DNA: TGTGCCAGCAGCTTAGCTCGTCCGACAGTCTATGGCTACACCTTC. Translated: CASSLARPTVYGYTF. This chain uses TRBV7-2 with TRBJ1-2; possible D gene TRBD1, 5 bases. This CDR3 region has 15 residues. The ends were cut back, 0 bases at V and 4 bases at J, with 12 bases in the middle. The germline CDR1 and CDR2 sequences are SGHTA and FQGNSA. Drawing the rest from reference TRBV7-2 and TRBJ1-2, the complete variable domain is GAGVSQSPSNKVTEKGKDVELRCDPISGHTALYWYRQSLGQGLEFLIYFQGNSAPDKSGLPSDRFSAERTGGSVSTLTIQRTQQEDSAVYLCASSLARPTVYGYTFGSGTRLTVV.

The chain uses TRBV5-1 and TRBJ1-2, with no clear D. Germline-derived CDR1 and CDR2 are SGHRS and YFSETQ. The CDR3 has 14 residues. The ends were cut back, 0 bases at V and 4 bases at J, with 10 bases in the middle. CDR3 protein: CASSLAPDLYGYTF. The CDR3 region has the DNA TGCGCCAGCAGCTTGGCTCCCGACCTCTATGGCTACACCTTC.

The V call is TRBV28, the J call TRBJ1-5, with a weak D call TRBD1 (6 bases). V was pared by 5 bases and J by 6 bases, with 14 bases between. Looked up from germline, CDR1 is MDHEN and CDR2 is SYDVKM. There are 14 residues in the CDR3. The CDR3 reads CASSRGGGGQPQHF. As DNA, the CDR3 is TGTGCCAGCAGTCGAGGGGGTGGAGGTCAGCCCCAGCATTTT.

This chain connects TRBV12-3 or TRBV12-4 to TRBJ2-7, with 13 bases lining up with TRBD2. After removal of 6 bases from V and 6 bases from J, the junction contained 2 bases not matched to a gene. The CDR3 is 13 amino acids. CDR3 loop: CASRGLAGVEQYF. DNA for the CDR3: TGTGCCAGCAGAGGACTAGCGGGAGTCGAGCAGTACTTC.

The chain combines TRBV18 with TRBJ2-1, with 14 bases lining up with TRBD2. The CDR3 covers 20 residues. Trimming cost V 0 bases and J 4 bases; bases outside gene matches: 11. In germline, CDR1 is KGHSH, CDR2 LQKENI. CDR3 DNA sequence: TGTGCCAGCTCACCACCGAGGGGACTAGCGGGAGTAAAGGCTTACAATGAGCAGTTCTTC. Encoded protein: CASSPPRGLAGVKAYNEQFF.

The DNA for the CDR3 is TGCAGTGCTAGTAGACAGTCATACGAGCAGTACTTC. Protein: CSASRQSYEQYF. This chain uses TRBV20-1 with TRBJ2-7; weak D call: TRBD1 (5 bases). CDR1 DFQATT and CDR2 SNEGSKA come from the germline V gene (reference sequence). Trimming cost V 3 bases and J 4 bases, with 10 bases left between them. The CDR3 covers 12 residues.

The genes are TRBV7-2 and TRBJ2-7, with D possibly being TRBD2 (5 bases). CDR1 and CDR2 from the germline V gene are SGHTA and FQGNSA. This CDR3 is 14 amino acids long. V dropped 5 bases and J dropped 0 bases, with 11 bases sitting between them. CDR3 region: CASSPRGGSYEQYF. DNA of the CDR3: TGTGCCAGCAGCCCGCGTGGAGGCTCCTACGAGCAGTACTTC.

The V gene is TRBV20-1, the J gene TRBJ1-5; D gene ambiguous. Germline V gene data show CDR1 as DFQATT and CDR2 as SNEGSKA (reference sequence). V was pared by 3 bases and J by 1 base, with 10 bases between. The CDR3 has 14 residues. CDR3 sequence: CSASGVGSNQPQHF. DNA of the CDR3: TGCAGTGCTAGTGGTGTCGGGAGCAATCAGCCCCAGCATTTT.

The V and J genes are TRBV5-6 and TRBJ1-4; 7 nucleotides line up with TRBD1. With V trimmed by 3 bases and J by 6 bases, 2 bases remained unmatched. This CDR3 contains 13 residues. The germline V gene has CDR1 SGHDT and CDR2 YYEEEE. In DNA, the CDR3 is TGTGCCAGCAGCTCTCAGGGGGATGAAAAACTGTTTTTT. As protein: CASSSQGDEKLFF.

Notes on this clone: Because the CDR3's place on the DNA is in doubt, the DNA is left out and the CDR3 is given as listed by TCRdb. V and J are TRBV7-9 and TRBJ1-1. The germline V gene has CDR1 SEHNR and CDR2 FQNEAQ (reference sequence). Including both end residues, the CDR3 is 15 amino acids long. The CDR3: CASSFGRGEAFFVFF.

This sequence joins TRBV5-1 and TRBJ2-6, with TRBD2 as a possible D gene (5 bases). Germline V gene sequence: CDR1 SGHRS, CDR2 YFSETQ. Trimming removed 4 bases at V and 2 bases at J, with 7 bases between. This CDR3 comprises 14 residues. CDR3 bases: TGCGCCAGCAGCGACGGGACTGGGGCCAACGTCCTGACTTTC. Protein: CASSDGTGANVLTF.

The chain has TRBV29-1 and TRBJ2-7; D not resolved. Germline CDR1 SQVTM, CDR2 ANQGSEA. This CDR3 comprises 11 residues. Between the trimmed V and J ends, which lost 5 bases and 2 bases, there was a span of 7 bases. The CDR3: CSVSATYEQYF. CDR3 in DNA: TGCAGCGTTTCCGCGACCTACGAGCAGTACTTC.

DNA for the CDR3: TGTGCCAGCAGCCGCCTTAGCGGGGGCTCCTACAATGAGCAGTTCTTC. Translating it yields CASSRLSGGSYNEQFF. The V call is TRBV28, the J call TRBJ2-1, with 9 positions matching TRBD2. V was clipped by 6 bases and J by 0 bases; unmatched bases: 6. The CDR3 runs to 16 residues. Germline V gives CDR1 MDHEN, CDR2 SYDVKM.

The V and J genes are TRBV28 and TRBJ1-5, with 10 bases that match TRBD1. The germline V gene has CDR1 MDHEN and CDR2 SYDVKM. V trimming: 5 bases; J trimming: 2 bases; junction bases outside the gene matches: 3. The CDR3 totals 15 residues. As DNA, the CDR3 is TGTGCCAGCAGTCCCGGGACAGGGGGCAATCAGCCCCAGCATTTT. Translation: CASSPGTGGNQPQHF.

The chain combines TRBV28 with TRBJ2-6; D not certain. The CDR3 spans 12 residues. The V end was cut by 2 bases, the J end by 7 bases, with 3 bases between. Germline CDR1 and CDR2: MDHEN and SYDVKM. This CDR3 reads CASSLGANVLTF. As DNA, the CDR3 is TGTGCCAGCAGTTTAGGCGCCAACGTCCTGACTTTC.